These 12 T cell receptor beta chains originate from one sample sequenced in a study of T cell repertoires in cytomegalovirus infection. TCRdb itself ran the reads through MiXCR, one entry per CDR3 protein. Here the sample spans approximately 490,000 distinct CDR3 sequences, about 11% being singletons. Sequences were obtained from PBMCs. The source of these receptors is a human donor in good health (CMV status not recorded). Some clones in this sample may be carry-over from other donors' samples.

J is TRBJ2-3 and V is TRBV5-1; D is uncertain. The CDR3 loop spans 14 amino acids. CDR1 SGHRS and CDR2 YFSETQ come from the germline V gene. The V end lost 1 base, the J end lost 2 bases, and 8 bases lay between the germline ends. For the CDR3, the DNA is TGCGCCAGCAGCTTGTTTCAGCACACAGATACGCAGTATTTT. This encodes CASSLFQHTDTQYF. Supplemented by reference TRBV5-1 and TRBJ2-3, the full variable domain reads KAGVTQTPRYLIKTRGQQVTLSCSPISGHRSVSWYQQTPGQGLQFLFEYFSETQRNKGNFPGRFSGRQFSNSRSEMNVSTLELGDSALYLCASSLFQHTDTQYFGPGTRLTVL.

The V call is TRBV30, the J call TRBJ2-3, with a weak D call TRBD1 (6 bases). The V gene lost 2 bases and the J gene lost 4 bases, with 13 bases spanning the gap. The V gene's germline CDR1 is GTSNPN and CDR2 SVGIG (reference sequence). The CDR3 is made up of 14 amino acids. CDR3 amino acids: CAWSRDIMSDTQYF. The CDR3 region has the DNA TGTGCCTGGAGTAGGGACATCATGTCAGATACGCAGTATTTT.

This clonotype was recorded a few times. J is TRBJ1-1 and V is TRBV6-5; weak D call: TRBD1 (5 bases). CDR1 and CDR2 from the germline V gene are MNHEY and SVGAGI. The CDR3 length is 15 residues. V lost 0 bases to trimming and J lost 1 base, with 9 bases between them. CDR3 sequence: CASSYSGLTNTEAFF. DNA of the CDR3: TGTGCCAGCAGTTACTCGGGACTCACGAACACTGAAGCTTTCTTT.

This clonotype has a count of ten or more. In nucleotides, the CDR3 is TGTGCCAGCAGTTACACAGGGACAGGTTGGGGCATCGGTACGCAGTATTTT. Encoded protein: CASSYTGTGWGIGTQYF. This sequence joins TRBV28 and TRBJ2-3; 8 bases fit TRBD1. CDR3 length: 17 amino acids. Germline V gives CDR1 MDHEN, CDR2 SYDVKM. V was clipped by 4 bases and J by 8 bases; unmatched bases: 17. Looking up the rest from reference TRBV28 and TRBJ2-3 gives the full variable domain: DVKVTQSSRYLVKRTGEKVFLECVQDMDHENMFWYRQDPGLGLRLIYFSYDVKMKEKGDIPEGYSVSREKKERFSLILESASTNQTSMYLCASSYTGTGWGIGTQYFGPGTRLTVL.

This chain links TRBV27 with TRBJ1-2; D is unresolved. The CDR3 covers 15 residues. V lost 0 bases to trimming and J lost 5 bases, with 13 bases between them. Per germline, CDR1 MNHEY and CDR2 SMNVEV (reference sequence). CDR3: CASSLSEAGVYGYTF. The DNA for the CDR3 is TGTGCCAGCAGTTTATCCGAGGCGGGAGTTTATGGCTACACCTTC.

The chain combines TRBV18 with TRBJ1-2; D is possibly TRBD1 (6 bases). CDR1 and CDR2 (germline): KGHSH, LQKENI. V lost 6 bases and J lost 1, with 12 bases in between. The CDR3 length is 14 residues. The CDR3 sequence is CASSLTGLNYGYTF. In DNA form, the CDR3 reads TGTGCCAGCTCGCTTACAGGGCTTAACTATGGCTACACCTTC.

In its sample, this clonotype was seen many times. The chain couples TRBV7-2 to TRBJ2-1; D remains ambiguous. The germline gives CDR1 SGHTA, CDR2 FQGNSA. The CDR3 contains 11 residues. The germline V and J ends were trimmed by 1 base and 12 bases, with 7 bases remaining between them. In DNA form, the CDR3 reads TGTGCCAGCAGCTTAGACACGAGGCAGTTCTTC. Translation gives CASSLDTRQFF.

This clonotype was seen at least ten times. The rearrangement links TRBV6-5 to TRBJ2-5; 8 bases agree with TRBD1. CDR3 length equals 14 residues. CDR1 and CDR2 (germline): MNHEY, SVGAGI. J was trimmed by 3 bases and V by 6 bases; bases with no gene match: 6. CDR3 nucleotide sequence: TGTGCCAGCAGCCCTTTGGACAGGGAAGAGACCCAGTACTTC. This sequence encodes CASSPLDREETQYF.

The chain uses TRBV20-1 and TRBJ2-5, with 7 bases identical to TRBD1. Germline CDR1 and CDR2: DFQATT and SNEGSKA (reference sequence). V dropped 5 bases and J dropped 1; count of bases not matched to a gene: 4. This CDR3 has 13 residues. The CDR3 bases are TGCAGTGCTCAAGACAGGGTCCAAGAGACCCAGTACTTC. Translation gives CSAQDRVQETQYF.

The table lists this clonotype with many counts. Here the CDR3 DNA reads TGTGCCAGCAGCCTCAACCAGGGGGTGTACCCAGGTTTCTTT. This sequence encodes CASSLNQGVYPGFF. The genes are TRBV5-6 and TRBJ1-1; 7 nucleotides align to TRBD1. The CDR3 is 14 amino acids. Germline CDR1 and CDR2: SGHDT and YYEEEE. The junction had 16 bases not matched to a gene; V was cut back by 4 bases and J by 13 bases.

This clonotype has a handful of counts. This chain links TRBV7-9 with TRBJ1-2, with D maybe TRBD1 (5 bases). Germline V gives CDR1 SEHNR, CDR2 FQNEAQ (reference sequence). V shed 5 bases and J shed 7 bases, with 17 bases lying between them. The CDR3 loop spans 14 amino acids. CDR3: CASSVSTGWGGYTF. For the CDR3, the DNA is TGTGCCAGCAGCGTATCAACAGGATGGGGTGGCTACACCTTC.

This clonotype was seen repeatedly, ten times or more. This chain uses TRBV7-8 with TRBJ1-1; D might be TRBD1 (5 bases). In germline, CDR1 is SGHVS, CDR2 FQNEAQ. The CDR3 length is 14 residues. With 4 bases removed from V and 4 bases from J, the gap between germline ends came to 13 bases. The CDR3 region has the DNA TGTGCCAGCAGCTGGGGGGGAAGGGGCACTGAAGCTTTCTTT. It translates to CASSWGGRGTEAFF.